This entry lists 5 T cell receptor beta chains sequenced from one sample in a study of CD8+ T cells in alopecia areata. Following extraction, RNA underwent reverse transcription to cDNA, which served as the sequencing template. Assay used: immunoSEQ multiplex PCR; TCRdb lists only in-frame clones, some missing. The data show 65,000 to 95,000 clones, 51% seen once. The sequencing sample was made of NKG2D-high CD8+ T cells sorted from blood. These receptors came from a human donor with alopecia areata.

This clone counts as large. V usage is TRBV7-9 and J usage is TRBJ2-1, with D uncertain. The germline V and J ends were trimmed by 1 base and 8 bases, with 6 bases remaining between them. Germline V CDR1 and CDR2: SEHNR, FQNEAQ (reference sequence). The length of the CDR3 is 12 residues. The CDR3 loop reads CASSLGADEQFF. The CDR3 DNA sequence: TGTGCCAGCAGCTTAGGAGCAGATGAGCAGTTCTTC.

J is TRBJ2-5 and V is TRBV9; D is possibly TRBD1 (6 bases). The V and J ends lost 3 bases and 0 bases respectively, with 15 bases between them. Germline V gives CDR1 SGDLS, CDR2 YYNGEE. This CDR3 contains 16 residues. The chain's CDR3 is CASSGSHRVHQETQYF. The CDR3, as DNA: TGTGCCAGCAGCGGATCCCACAGGGTCCACCAAGAGACCCAGTACTTC.

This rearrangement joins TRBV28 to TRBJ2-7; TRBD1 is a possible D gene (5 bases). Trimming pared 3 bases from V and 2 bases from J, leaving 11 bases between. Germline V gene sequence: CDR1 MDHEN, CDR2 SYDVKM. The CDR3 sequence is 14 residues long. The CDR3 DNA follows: TGTGCCAGCAGTTTTGCAGGGCAGCCCTACGAGCAGTACTTC. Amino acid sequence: CASSFAGQPYEQYF.

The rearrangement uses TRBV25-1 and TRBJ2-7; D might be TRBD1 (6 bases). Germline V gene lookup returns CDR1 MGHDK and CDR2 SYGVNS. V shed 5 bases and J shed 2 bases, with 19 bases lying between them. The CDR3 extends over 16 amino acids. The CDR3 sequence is CASSSEGHEGPYEQYF. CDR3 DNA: TGTGCCAGCAGTTCTGAGGGACACGAAGGTCCCTACGAGCAGTACTTC.

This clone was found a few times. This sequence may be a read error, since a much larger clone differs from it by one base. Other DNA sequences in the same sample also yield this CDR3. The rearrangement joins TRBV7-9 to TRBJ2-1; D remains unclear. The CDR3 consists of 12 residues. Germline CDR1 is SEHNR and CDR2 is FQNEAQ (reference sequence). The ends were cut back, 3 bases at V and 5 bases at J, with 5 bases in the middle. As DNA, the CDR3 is TGTGCCAGCAGCTTCGAGGACAATGAGCAGTTCTTC. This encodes CASSFEDNEQFF. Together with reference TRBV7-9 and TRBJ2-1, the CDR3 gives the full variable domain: DTGVSQNPRHKITKRGQNVTFRCDPISEHNRLYWYRQTLGQGPEFLTYFQNEAQLEKSRLLSDRFSAERPKGSFSTLEIQRTEQGDSAMYLCASSFEDNEQFFGPGTRLTVL.